Below are 8 T cell receptor beta chains sequenced from a single sample in a study of response to subunit inactivated influenza vaccine (dated by TCRdb to the late 2010s). Receptor amplification or capture employed RT-PCR. Sequencing relied on an Illumina HiSeq 2500. The public reads were run again by TCRdb, first through fastp at Q25 and then through MiXCR, and only productive beta chains were kept. Each entry merges the rows of one CDR3 protein and shows their most common DNA and genes. The table for this sample lists 450,000 to 600,000 distinct CDR3 sequences; under 8.5% of them were counted only once. Together, the top ten hold about an eighth of the sample. The sequences come from PBMCs from blood, collected less than 30 months after vaccination. These receptors originate from a man in his fifties or sixties who received an inactivated influenza vaccine. Donor details come from another sample of the same person, matched by shared clones.

There are a few counts of this clonotype. The chain is built from TRBV6-2 or TRBV6-3 and TRBJ2-4; D is possibly TRBD1 or TRBD2 (5 bases each). The CDR3 extends over 12 amino acids. Between the trimmed V and J ends, which lost 2 bases and 6 bases, there was a span of 5 bases. Germline V gene lookup returns CDR1 MNHEY and CDR2 SVGEGT. CDR3 in DNA: TGTGCCAGCAGTTACGGGACAAACATTCAGTACTTC. It codes for CASSYGTNIQYF.

There are a few counts of this clonotype. The V gene is TRBV27, the J gene TRBJ1-2; D unresolved. With 0 bases removed from V and 6 bases from J, the gap between germline ends came to 8 bases. Germline V CDR1 and CDR2: MNHEY, SMNVEV (reference sequence). The CDR3 is made up of 13 amino acids. CDR3 residues: CASSLSAKNGYTF. CDR3 nucleotide sequence: TGTGCCAGCAGTTTATCGGCCAAAAATGGCTACACCTTC.

This chain connects TRBV5-6 to TRBJ2-2, with D possibly called TRBD1 or TRBD2 (5 bases each). The germline gives CDR1 SGHDT, CDR2 YYEEEE. Trimming took 4 bases from V and 7 from J, leaving 14 bases between them. The CDR3 is 14 residues long. The CDR3 DNA sequence: TGTGCCAGCAGCCCCGGGGCACTCGGCGGGGAGCTGTTTTTT. Protein product: CASSPGALGGELFF. The entire variable domain, with the rest obtained from reference TRBV5-6 and TRBJ2-2, is as follows: DAGVTQSPTHLIKTRGQQVTLRCSPKSGHDTVSWYQQALGQGPQFIFQYYEEEERQRGNFPDRFSGHQFPNYSSELNVNALLLGDSALYLCASSPGALGGELFFGEGSRLTVL.

A few counts support this clonotype. The CDR3 DNA sequence: TGTGCCAGCAGCCCCAACCTCGAGCAGTACTTC. This encodes CASSPNLEQYF. The rearrangement joins TRBV7-2 to TRBJ2-7; D unresolved. This CDR3 is 11 amino acids long. Germline lookup yields CDR1 SGHTA and CDR2 FQGNSA. V gave up 5 bases and J gave up 6 bases, with 8 bases separating them. Full variable domain (missing parts from reference TRBV7-2 and TRBJ2-7): GAGVSQSPSNKVTEKGKDVELRCDPISGHTALYWYRQSLGQGLEFLIYFQGNSAPDKSGLPSDRFSAERTGGSVSTLTIQRTQQEDSAVYLCASSPNLEQYFGPGTRLTVT.

The rearrangement links TRBV7-2 to TRBJ1-6; D is unresolved. Germline lookup yields CDR1 SGHTA and CDR2 FQGNSA. The CDR3 spans 15 residues. The V gene lost 3 bases and the J gene lost 6 bases, with 12 bases spanning the gap. CDR3 coding DNA: TGTGCCAGCAGCTTTGAGGGTTCGGGTAATTCACCCCTCCACTTT. Translated: CASSFEGSGNSPLHF.

This clonotype was found many times. The rearrangement joins TRBV10-3 to TRBJ2-5, with a possible D match to TRBD2 (6 bases). V lost 5 bases, J lost 5 bases, and 21 bases lay in between. This CDR3 is 16 amino acids long. Per the germline V gene, CDR1 is ENHRY and CDR2 is SYGVKD. This CDR3 reads CAISNPGGARGETQYF. CDR3 DNA: TGTGCCATCAGTAACCCCGGAGGGGCCCGGGGCGAGACCCAGTACTTC.

This clonotype was seen ten or more times. V gene TRBV6-2 or TRBV6-3 combines with J gene TRBJ2-5, with a weak D call TRBD1 (6 bases). This CDR3 is built from 15 residues. Per the germline V gene, CDR1 is MNHEY and CDR2 is SVGEGT. With 6 bases removed from V and 3 bases from J, the gap between germline ends came to 17 bases. This CDR3 reads CASRAGDRWEETQYF. The DNA of the CDR3 is TGTGCCAGCAGAGCAGGGGACCGCTGGGAAGAGACCCAGTACTTC.

This rearrangement joins TRBV7-2 to TRBJ2-7; no clear D. This CDR3 is built from 14 residues. Trimming stripped 5 bases from V and 1 base from J, with 12 bases between. Germline V gene sequence: CDR1 SGHTA, CDR2 FQGNSA. CDR3 DNA: TGTGCCAGCAGCCCCATGGTAACGTCCTACGAGCAGTACTTC. Its protein is CASSPMVTSYEQYF. The full variable domain, completed using reference TRBV7-2 and TRBJ2-7, is GAGVSQSPSNKVTEKGKDVELRCDPISGHTALYWYRQSLGQGLEFLIYFQGNSAPDKSGLPSDRFSAERTGGSVSTLTIQRTQQEDSAVYLCASSPMVTSYEQYFGPGTRLTVT.